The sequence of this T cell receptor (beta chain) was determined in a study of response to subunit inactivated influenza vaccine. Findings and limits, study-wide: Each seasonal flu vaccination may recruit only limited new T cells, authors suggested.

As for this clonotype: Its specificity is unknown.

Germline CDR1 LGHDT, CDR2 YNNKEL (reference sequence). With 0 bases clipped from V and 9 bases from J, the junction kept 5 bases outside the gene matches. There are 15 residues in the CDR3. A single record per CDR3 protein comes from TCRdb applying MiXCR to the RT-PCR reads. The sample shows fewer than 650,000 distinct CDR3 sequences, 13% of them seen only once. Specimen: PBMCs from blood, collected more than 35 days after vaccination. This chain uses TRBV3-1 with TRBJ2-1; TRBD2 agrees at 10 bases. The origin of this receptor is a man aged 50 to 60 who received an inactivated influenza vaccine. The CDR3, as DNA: TGTGCCAGCAGCCAAGAATTAATAGCGGGGGGTGAGCAGTTCTTC. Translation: CASSQELIAGGEQFF.